This T cell receptor (beta chain) was retrieved from a study of blood T cells in healthy people across ages. V shed 3 bases, J shed 6 bases, and the junction held 5 bases outside the gene matches. This CDR3 is 14 amino acids long. CDR1 SGHRS and CDR2 YFSETQ come from the germline V gene. Study results and caveats: In older individuals, TCR beta diversity per million T cells was lower, falling roughly linearly with age. Diversity estimates from one million T cells were considered underestimates.

Through a sample-barcoded 5' primer and a J-beta primer mix, a second PCR was run for roughly 7 to 11 cycles. TCRdb recomputed calls from the 5' RACE reads with MiXCR, one row per CDR3 protein. The sample lists approximately 1.5 million distinct CDR3 sequences; about 35% were seen once. Note on this clonotype: Its antigen is not identified.

This TCR was sampled from a woman in her thirties in good health. The chain combines TRBV5-1 with TRBJ1-2, with 10 bases that match TRBD1. The sample comprised blood. CDR3 amino acids: CASSSGQGSHGYTF. Here the CDR3 DNA reads TGCGCCAGCAGCTCGGGACAGGGGAGTCATGGCTACACCTTC. The full variable domain, with the rest looked up from reference TRBV5-1 and TRBJ1-2, is KAGVTQTPRYLIKTRGQQVTLSCSPISGHRSVSWYQQTPGQGLQFLFEYFSETQRNKGNFPGRFSGRQFSNSRSEMNVSTLELGDSALYLCASSSGQGSHGYTFGSGTRLTVV.